The clone carrying this T cell receptor beta chain was seen only a few times. Method: immunoSEQ multiplex PCR; TCRdb's copy keeps in-frame clones and lacks some. This table has roughly 88,000 clones, roughly nine tenths appearing once. The data were obtained in a study of T cell changes during pregnancy in multiple sclerosis. The length of the CDR3 is 16 residues. Losses at the gene ends were 5 bases for V and 1 base for J; bases not matched to a gene: 5. Germline lookup yields CDR1 SNHLY and CDR2 FYNNEI. The V gene is TRBV2, the J gene TRBJ2-6, with TRBD2 matching over 7 bases. The sequence derives from a female donor with multiple sclerosis, enrolled in a pregnancy study. The specimen comprised peripheral blood, sampled in the first trimester of pregnancy. The CDR3 bases are TGTGCCAGCAGTATTCGGGGGGATTCTGGGGCCAACGTCCTGACTTTC. This translates into CASSIRGDSGANVLTF.